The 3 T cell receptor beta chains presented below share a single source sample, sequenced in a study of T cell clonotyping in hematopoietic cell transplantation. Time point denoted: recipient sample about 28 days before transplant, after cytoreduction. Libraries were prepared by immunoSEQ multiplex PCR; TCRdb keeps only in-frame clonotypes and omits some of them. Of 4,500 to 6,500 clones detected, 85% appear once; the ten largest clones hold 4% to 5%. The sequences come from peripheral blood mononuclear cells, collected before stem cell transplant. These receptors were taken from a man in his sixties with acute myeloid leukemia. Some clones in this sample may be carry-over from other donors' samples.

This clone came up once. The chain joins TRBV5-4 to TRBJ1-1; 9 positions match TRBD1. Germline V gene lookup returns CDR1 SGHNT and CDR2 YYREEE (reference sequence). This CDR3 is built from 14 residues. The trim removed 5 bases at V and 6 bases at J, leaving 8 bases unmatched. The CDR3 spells CASRPDRGSAEAFF. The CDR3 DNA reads TGTGCCAGCAGACCGGACAGGGGTTCCGCTGAAGCTTTCTTT.

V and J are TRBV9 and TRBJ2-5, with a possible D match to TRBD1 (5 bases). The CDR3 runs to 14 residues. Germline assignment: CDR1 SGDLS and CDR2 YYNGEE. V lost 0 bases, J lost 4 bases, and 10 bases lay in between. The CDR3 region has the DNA TGTGCCAGCAGCGTAGCTCAAAGGGGAGAGACCCAGTACTTC. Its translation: CASSVAQRGETQYF.

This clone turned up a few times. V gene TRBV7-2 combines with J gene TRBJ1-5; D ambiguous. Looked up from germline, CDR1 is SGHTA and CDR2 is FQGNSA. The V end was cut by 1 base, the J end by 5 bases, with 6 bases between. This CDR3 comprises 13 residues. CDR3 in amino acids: CASSLDRDQPQHF. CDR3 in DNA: TGTGCCAGCAGCTTAGACAGAGATCAGCCCCAGCATTTT.